One sample yielded the 10 T cell receptor beta chains listed below, sequenced in a study of T-cell reconstitution after alpha-beta-depleted transplantation in children. It was with unique molecular identifiers that the TCRbeta library was prepared. TCRdb re-derived calls from the PCR reads in MiXCR, one entry per CDR3 protein. This sample carries about 16,000 distinct CDR3 sequences, 5% to 5.5% of them seen once, and the ten largest clones take 6.9%. The material sequenced was PBMCs, taken before TCRalphabeta/CD19-depleted stem cell transplant. The receptors here all came from a boy aged 5-17 years with acute lymphoblastic leukemia, due to receive a stem cell transplant.

This clonotype is categorized as medium-sized. The chain couples TRBV12-3 or TRBV12-4 to TRBJ2-1; 10 nucleotides agree with TRBD1. This CDR3 contains 14 residues. Unmatched junction bases numbered 3, after V lost 6 bases and J lost 4 bases. The CDR3 nucleotides read TGTGCCAGCAGGGGACAGGGGATGTACAATGAGCAGTTCTTC. Residues: CASRGQGMYNEQFF.

In its sample, this clonotype was seen many times. CDR3: CASSLVGRGAYEQYF. CDR3 in DNA: TGTGCCAGCAGCTTGGTCGGGAGGGGCGCCTACGAGCAGTACTTC. The chain combines TRBV7-9 with TRBJ2-7, with 8 bases that match TRBD2. The CDR3 is made up of 15 amino acids. Per germline, CDR1 SEHNR and CDR2 FQNEAQ (reference sequence). V gave up 3 bases and J gave up 2 bases; unmatched junction bases: 6.

This clonotype showed up many times. The J gene is TRBJ2-6, the V gene TRBV7-9, with D unclear. Germline loops: CDR1 SEHNR, CDR2 FQNEAQ (reference sequence). Trimming cost V 5 bases and J 0 bases, with 8 bases left between them. This CDR3 contains 15 residues. CDR3 nucleotides: TGTGCCAGCAGCCAGGCGGTCTCTGGGGCCAACGTCCTGACTTTC. Translating gives CASSQAVSGANVLTF. The full variable domain, rest sourced from reference TRBV7-9 and TRBJ2-6, is DTGVSQNPRHKITKRGQNVTFRCDPISEHNRLYWYRQTLGQGPEFLTYFQNEAQLEKSRLLSDRFSAERPKGSFSTLEIQRTEQGDSAMYLCASSQAVSGANVLTFGAGSRLTVL.

This clonotype was recorded only once. One end of the junction fails to match germline, which may point to a read error. The chain joins TRBV4-2 to TRBJ2-2; D unresolved. Per the germline V gene, CDR1 is LGHNA and CDR2 is YNFKEQ. This CDR3 has 18 residues. The CDR3 coding sequence is TGTGCCATCAGCCCTGGGATACTCTGCTGGACGAACACCGGGGAGCTGTTTTTT. Protein sequence: CAISPGILCWTNTGELFF.

This clonotype was counted at least ten times. One end of the junction is discordant with germline, which a read error may explain. V gene TRBV4-1 combines with J gene TRBJ2-7; D not resolved. The CDR3 covers 13 residues. Germline lookup yields CDR1 MGHRA and CDR2 YSYEKL. CDR3 sequence (DNA): TGCGCCAGCAGTCAAGGTTCCCAGTACGAGCAGTACTTC. Its protein product is CASSQGSQYEQYF.

This clonotype was seen repeatedly, ten times or more. The junction differs from germline at one of its ends, possibly a read error. The chain uses TRBV7-8 and TRBJ2-5, with TRBD1 matching 10 bases. Germline V gene lookup returns CDR1 SGHVS and CDR2 FQNEAQ. The CDR3 contains 15 residues. The CDR3 bases are TGTGCCAGCAGCTTAGAACACCCGGGACAGGGGCGACCAAAATTC. It translates to CASSLEHPGQGRPKF.

This clonotype was counted many times. The CDR3 bases are TGTGCCAGCAGTCCCGGTGGCGCACTTAGAAGCAATCAGCCCCAGCATTTT. Translated, it gives CASSPGGALRSNQPQHF. This chain connects TRBV28 to TRBJ1-5; D is uncertain. The CDR3 contains 17 residues. CDR1 is MDHEN and CDR2 is SYDVKM in the germline V gene. Trimming cost V 5 bases and J 1 base, with 18 bases left between them.

This clonotype is medium-sized in the sample. CDR3: CSVVDNYEQYF. The CDR3 nucleotides read TGCAGCGTTGTGGACAACTACGAGCAGTACTTC. The rearrangement joins TRBV29-1 to TRBJ2-7; TRBD1 might be the D (5 bases). The CDR3 consists of 11 residues. Germline V CDR1 and CDR2: SQVTM, ANQGSEA. Deletions cut 4 bases from V and 3 bases from J, with 7 bases between.

By frequency in the sample, this clonotype is medium-sized. V is TRBV7-9 and J is TRBJ2-1, with no clear D. This CDR3 region has 13 residues. The ends were cut back, 6 bases at V and 4 bases at J, with 10 bases in the middle. In germline, CDR1 is SEHNR, CDR2 FQNEAQ (reference sequence). The CDR3 reads CASSLTQYNEQFF. The CDR3 DNA follows: TGTGCCAGCAGTTTAACACAATACAATGAGCAGTTCTTC.

This clonotype was seen ten or more times. The chain employs TRBV18 and TRBJ2-1; D possibly matches TRBD1 or TRBD2 (5 bases each). Germline CDR1 KGHSH, CDR2 LQKENI. CDR3 length: 15 amino acids. V lost 3 bases, J lost 5 bases, and 14 bases lay in between. The CDR3 nucleotides read TGTGCCAGCTCACCGGTACGGGGCGCGGACAATGAGCAGTTCTTC. Translation gives CASSPVRGADNEQFF.